Sequencing of this T cell receptor beta chain was carried out in a study of OX40 agonist ivuxolimab in advanced cancers. Overall study context: Those treated in dose escalation had hepatocellular carcinoma, melanoma, renal cell cancer or head and neck cancer. One hepatocellular carcinoma and a couple of cutaneous melanoma patients partially responded.

Profiling relied on immunoSEQ multiplex PCR, and the TCRdb table lists in-frame clones only, not all of them. The profile shows about 72,000 clones, about 91% of them singletons. Study-level findings and limits: Among the least clonally expanded were partial responders at 0.1-3.0 mg/kg.

The cohort excluded patients with autoimmune disease history or systemic immunosuppression. For this clone: Its specificity is unknown.

The CDR3 extends over 13 amino acids. Germline V gives CDR1 SNHLY, CDR2 FYNNEI. The germline V and J ends were trimmed by 2 bases and 4 bases, with 8 bases remaining between them. The J gene is TRBJ1-1, the V gene TRBV2; possibly TRBD1 for D (5 bases). The sample here was CD4+ or CD8+ T cells sorted from blood, taken in a trial of the OX40 agonist ivuxolimab. The TCR sequence derives from an adult with an advanced solid tumor such as melanoma, head and neck, liver or kidney cancer. CDR3 in DNA: TGTGCCAGCAGTGAACAGGGACGCACTGAAGCTTTCTTT. Translated, it gives CASSEQGRTEAFF.